The 15 T cell receptor beta chains presented below share a single source sample, sequenced in a study of T cell responses to AZD1222 COVID-19 vaccine. Generated by immunoSEQ multiplex PCR, the TCRdb table keeps only in-frame clones and is missing some. The data show about 81,000 clones, with 70% to 90% seen just once and about 3.5% held by the top ten. The sequencing used peripheral blood, collected 28 days after the second AZD1222 dose. The receptors shown here come from an adult who received the AZD1222 COVID-19 vaccine.

The chain joins TRBV29-1 to TRBJ2-5; weak D call: TRBD1 (5 bases). CDR3 size: 12 residues. CDR1 SQVTM and CDR2 ANQGSEA come from the germline V gene. V was pared by 4 bases and J by 0 bases, with 6 bases between. The CDR3 DNA reads as TGCAGCGTTGTGACAGACCAAGAGACCCAGTACTTC. Its protein is CSVVTDQETQYF.

V and J are TRBV9 and TRBJ2-3, with D unclear. Trimming took off 1 base at V and 6 bases at J, with 18 bases between the two ends. Per the germline V gene, CDR1 is SGDLS and CDR2 is YYNGEE. The CDR3 runs to 16 residues. CDR3 DNA: TGTGCCAGCAGCGTACATGACTCCGAGAATCGGGATACGCAGTATTTT. This codes for CASSVHDSENRDTQYF.

A remark on this clone: The junction departs from germline at one end; a sequencing error may be responsible. The chain joins TRBV30 to TRBJ1-5; perhaps TRBD1 as D (6 bases). Germline V gives CDR1 GTSNPN, CDR2 SVGIG (reference sequence). This CDR3 spans 11 amino acids. DNA for the CDR3: TGTGCCTGGTCAAACGGGGGCCCACGGTCATTT. It specifies CAWSNGGPRSF.

V usage is TRBV7-3 and J usage is TRBJ1-6; 8 bases agree with TRBD1. Germline V lookup: CDR1 SGHTA, CDR2 FQGTGA. This CDR3 is built from 16 residues. Trimming cost V 0 bases and J 7 bases; bases outside gene matches: 5. The CDR3 nucleotides read TGTGCCAGCAGCTTAACTCGGGCAGGGGGCAATTCACCCCTCCACTTT. Translation: CASSLTRAGGNSPLHF.

This chain joins TRBV6-5 and TRBJ1-3; D unclear. Trimming took 2 bases from V and 0 from J, leaving 5 bases between them. The CDR3 spans 14 residues. From germline, CDR1 is MNHEY and CDR2 SVGAGI. The CDR3: CASSYGFSGNTIYF. Written as DNA, the CDR3 is TGTGCCAGCAGTTACGGCTTCTCTGGAAACACCATATATTTT.

CDR3: CASRPGGGQGAPPLHF. CDR3 coding DNA: TGTGCCAGCAGGCCGGGAGGGGGACAGGGGGCTCCACCCCTCCACTTT. V is TRBV28 and J is TRBJ1-6; 12 nucleotides line up with TRBD1. This CDR3 has 16 residues. The V and J ends lost 6 bases and 11 bases, in that order; junction bases with no gene match: 11. The germline gives CDR1 MDHEN, CDR2 SYDVKM. The variable domain in full, completed from reference TRBV28 and TRBJ1-6, reads DVKVTQSSRYLVKRTGEKVFLECVQDMDHENMFWYRQDPGLGLRLIYFSYDVKMKEKGDIPEGYSVSREKKERFSLILESASTNQTSMYLCASRPGGGQGAPPLHFGNGTRLTVT.

This rearrangement joins TRBV30 to TRBJ1-5, with 8 bases lining up with TRBD1. Germline CDR1 GTSNPN, CDR2 SVGIG (reference sequence). The CDR3 spans 16 residues. Trimming at V came to 3 bases and at J to 7 bases, leaving 14 bases not matched to a gene. The DNA of the CDR3 is TGTGCCTGGAGCGCCGCCGGACAGGGTTGGACCCAGCCCCAGCATTTT. Translated: CAWSAAGQGWTQPQHF. The variable domain in full, completed from reference TRBV30 and TRBJ1-5, reads SQTIHQWPATLVQPVGSPLSLECTVEGTSNPNLYWYRQAAGRGLQLLFYSVGIGQISSEVPQNLSASRPQDRQFILSSKKLLLSDSGFYLCAWSAAGQGWTQPQHFGDGTRLSIL.

This clone showed up just once. V and J are TRBV4-3 and TRBJ1-4, with unresolved D. This CDR3 has 17 amino acids. The V end was cut by 0 bases, the J end by 5 bases, with 16 bases between. Germline V gene sequence: CDR1 LGHNA, CDR2 YSLEER. The CDR3 bases are TGCGCCAGCAGCCAAGATCCCGCAAGGGCACCAAATGAAAAACTGTTTTTT. As protein: CASSQDPARAPNEKLFF.

The chain employs TRBV15 and TRBJ2-5; the D gene is possibly TRBD2 (6 bases). This CDR3 has 15 residues. Per the germline V gene, CDR1 is LNHNV and CDR2 is YYDKDF (reference sequence). The germline V and J ends were trimmed by 0 bases and 0 bases, with 8 bases remaining between them. The CDR3 here is CATSRDPGDQETQYF. Here the CDR3 DNA reads TGTGCCACCAGCAGAGATCCGGGGGACCAAGAGACCCAGTACTTC.

This clone was observed a handful of times. The CDR3 loop reads CASNTDSATGELFF. The CDR3 nucleotides are TGTGCCAGCAACACCGACTCCGCCACCGGGGAGCTGTTTTTT. The chain couples TRBV11-2 to TRBJ2-2; D remains ambiguous. Deletions cut 7 bases from V and 4 bases from J, with 13 bases between. The germline CDR1 and CDR2 sequences are SGHAT and FQNNGV. The CDR3 is made up of 14 amino acids.

The chain has TRBV18 and TRBJ1-5, with TRBD1 matching 10 bases. The CDR3 is made up of 17 amino acids. Germline assignment: CDR1 KGHSH and CDR2 LQKENI. V was clipped by 3 bases and J by 1 base; unmatched bases: 6. The CDR3 region has the DNA TGTGCCAGCTCACCCTCAAGGACAGGGGGAAGCAATCAGCCCCAGCATTTT. Its translation is CASSPSRTGGSNQPQHF.

This clone appeared a few times. The J gene is TRBJ1-5, the V gene TRBV4-2, with no clear D. Germline V lookup: CDR1 LGHNA, CDR2 YNFKEQ. The V and J ends lost 4 bases and 4 bases respectively, with 8 bases between them. The CDR3 loop spans 13 amino acids. CDR3: CASSPTWNQPQHF. DNA for the CDR3: TGTGCCAGCAGCCCCACTTGGAATCAGCCCCAGCATTTT.

The rearrangement joins TRBV28 to TRBJ1-1; TRBD1 aligns across 10 bases. Losses at the gene ends were 1 base for V and 8 bases for J; bases not matched to a gene: 7. Germline loops: CDR1 MDHEN, CDR2 SYDVKM. The CDR3 extends over 15 amino acids. In nucleotides, the CDR3 is TGTGCCAGCAGTTTATCGACAGGGGGCAGTTCCGAAGCTTTCTTT. As protein: CASSLSTGGSSEAFF.

This chain links TRBV28 with TRBJ2-1, with 9 bases that match TRBD2. V was pared by 0 bases and J by 7 bases, with 4 bases of the junction left unmatched. Germline values: CDR1 MDHEN, CDR2 SYDVKM. This CDR3 has 15 amino acids. CDR3 loop: CASSLWLAGTNEQFF. In nucleotides, the CDR3 is TGTGCCAGCAGTTTATGGCTAGCGGGGACGAATGAGCAGTTCTTC.

V gene TRBV20-1 combines with J gene TRBJ1-5; TRBD1 might be the D (6 bases). CDR1 and CDR2 from the germline V gene are DFQATT and SNEGSKA (reference sequence). V was clipped by 6 bases and J by 5 bases, with 8 bases between them. The CDR3 length is 11 residues. The CDR3 protein is CSAAGDQPQHF. CDR3 sequence (DNA): TGCAGTGCGGCAGGGGATCAGCCCCAGCATTTT.